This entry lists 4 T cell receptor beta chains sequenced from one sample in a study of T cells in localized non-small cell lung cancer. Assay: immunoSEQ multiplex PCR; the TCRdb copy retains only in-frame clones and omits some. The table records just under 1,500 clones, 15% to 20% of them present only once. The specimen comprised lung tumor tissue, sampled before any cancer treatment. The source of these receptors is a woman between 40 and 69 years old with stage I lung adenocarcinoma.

The CDR3 sequence: CASSLGPGQGGYEQYF. In DNA, the CDR3 is TGCGCCAGCAGCTTAGGGCCGGGACAGGGAGGTTACGAGCAGTACTTC. This chain uses TRBV5-1 with TRBJ2-7; 9 bases fit TRBD1. The CDR3 has 16 amino acids. From germline, CDR1 is SGHRS and CDR2 YFSETQ. Trimming removed 2 bases from V and 4 bases from J; junction bases left unmatched: 10.

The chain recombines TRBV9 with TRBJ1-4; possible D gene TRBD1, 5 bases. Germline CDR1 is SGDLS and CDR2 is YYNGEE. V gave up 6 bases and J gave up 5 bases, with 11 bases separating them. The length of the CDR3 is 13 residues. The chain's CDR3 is CASMGGANEKLFF. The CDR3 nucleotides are TGTGCCAGCATGGGCGGGGCAAATGAAAAACTGTTTTTT.

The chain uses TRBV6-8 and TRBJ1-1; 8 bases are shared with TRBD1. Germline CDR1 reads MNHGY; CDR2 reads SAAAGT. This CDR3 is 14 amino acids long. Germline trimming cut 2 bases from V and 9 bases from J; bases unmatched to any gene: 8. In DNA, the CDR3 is TGTGCCAGCAGTTACAGGACAGGGAGGCAACAAGCTTTCTTT. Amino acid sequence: CASSYRTGRQQAFF.

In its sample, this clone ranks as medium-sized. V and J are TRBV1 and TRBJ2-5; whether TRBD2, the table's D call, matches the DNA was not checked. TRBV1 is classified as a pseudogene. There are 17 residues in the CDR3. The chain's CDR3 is CASSPPAPSGAQETQYF. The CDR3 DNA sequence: TGCGCCAGCAGCCCCCCAGCCCCAAGCGGGGCACAAGAGACCCAGTACTTC.